Following are 2 T cell receptor beta chains from one sample sequenced in a study of CD8 T cells in ankylosing spondylitis (dated by TCRdb to 2016 to 2017). Library preparation used 5' RACE. Sequencing used an Illumina HiSeq 2500. TCRdb reworked the public reads: Q25 trimming with fastp, MiXCR clone assembly, productive beta chains retained. Each entry is one CDR3 protein sequence, shown with its most common DNA and genes. Counted in this sample were some 200,000 distinct CDR3 sequences; more than 25% of them appeared once. Around 6.3% of the sample is held by the ten biggest clonotypes. Sequencing input: blood, either unsorted or a sorted T cell fraction (not recorded which). The receptors originated from a male donor with ankylosing spondylitis or in good health (not recorded which).

This clonotype occurred many times. This chain joins TRBV20-1 and TRBJ1-6; no clear D gene. Germline lookup yields CDR1 DFQATT and CDR2 SNEGSKA (reference sequence). The CDR3 is made up of 13 amino acids. V gave up 6 bases and J gave up 8 bases, with 14 bases separating them. The CDR3 DNA is TGCAGTGCCCAGCCGCAGGTAGATTCACCCCTCCACTTT. This gives the protein CSAQPQVDSPLHF.

This clonotype has a handful of counts. Sequence at one end of the junction differs from germline and may be a read error. The chain has TRBV10-3 and TRBJ2-5, with D tentatively TRBD1 (7 bases). The CDR3 consists of 10 residues. Germline-derived CDR1 and CDR2 are ENHRY and SYGVKD. The CDR3 coding sequence is TGTGCCATCAATTGGTGGAGGGGGCACTTC. This translates into CAINWWRGHF.